This entry describes one T cell receptor beta chain. The antigen remains unidentified. The sample belongs to a study of shared clonotypes between healthy human individuals. Study-level points and caveats: The researchers took only blood, and tissue repertoires probably look different.

Sequencing used immunoSEQ multiplex PCR; TCRdb keeps in-frame clones, though not all of them. The table lists about 2.3 million clones, 90% to 95% of them singletons. Naive CD45RA+ and memory CD45RA-negative subsets were split from CD4+ cells. V lost 6 bases, J lost 1 base, and 7 bases stayed unmatched. Germline V CDR1 and CDR2: MDHEN, SYDVKM. This CDR3 has 15 amino acids. Material for sequencing was naive CD4+ T cells from PBMCs. Subset: CD45RA+ positively selected. This sequence was found in a man younger than 35 in good health. Some clones in this sample may be carry-over from other donors' samples. The V gene is TRBV28, the J gene TRBJ2-7, with 9 bases that match TRBD1. This CDR3 is CASRPGTGRSYEQYF. The CDR3 nucleotides read TGTGCCAGCAGACCAGGGACAGGGAGATCCTACGAGCAGTACTTC.